The T cell receptor (beta chain) under discussion was sequenced for a study of T cell responses to AZD1222 COVID-19 vaccine (dated by TCRdb to 2020 to 2023). In the study overall: Because spike-specific TCR depth and breadth did not differ between the two schedules, AZD1222 recipients who got a second dose at roughly 4 weeks were pooled with those who got a second dose at roughly 12 weeks. Trial participants were enrolled by age into subgroups of 18-55, 56-69 and 70-plus years, and 148, 28 and 57 TCR-sequenced participants, respectively, were included in these subgroups. A total of 233 trial participants underwent TCR sequencing, of whom around 200 received two doses of AZD1222 and some 26 received two doses of the MenACWY control vaccine.

General study outcomes and caveats: No day 14 peak-response samples were available, so repertoires were characterized only after the peak T cell response. Participants were mostly white British and included more females than males, and it was suggested by the authors that clonal diversity may have been underestimated. A significant rise in spike-specific TCR breadth and depth was observed after two AZD1222 doses relative to day 0 and relative to MenACWY recipients. Conclusions about previously exposed vaccinees were limited because only a handful of AZD1222 recipients were SARS-CoV-2 seropositive at baseline. Epitopes outside the regions mutated in the B.1.351 and B.1.1.7 variants were reportedly recognized by nearly half of the unique spike-specific TCRs. The vaccine-associated CD4 TCRs covered the entire spike protein, and the dominant responses fell in regions 160-218 and 743-854. The 56-69-year group was small, and its depth increase did not reach significance, likely because of low power.

The sample's time point label is to be understood as: baseline before first vaccination. Samples from vaccinated people were obtained from the UK trials COV001 and COV002, which included a single-blind randomized controlled phase 2/3 trial of AZD1222 (ChAdOx1 nCoV-19) in healthy adults. For TCRbeta chain sequencing, PBMC samples from trial participants were taken at day 0 and at day 28 after the second dose. In this sample, this clone turned up once. Its antigen target is currently unknown. The input lacks base qualities; no much larger clone sits a single base away. The CDR3 regions of human TCRbeta chains were subjected to immunosequencing. Per the authors' processing: Repertoire TCRs were matched against a reference library of SARS-CoV-2-specific TCRs generated with the MIRA antigen-specificity platform. Breadth was defined as the fraction of unique TCRs that were SARS-CoV-2-associated. Depth was defined as the fraction of total T cells that were SARS-CoV-2-associated. Using the MIRA data, every spike-specific TCR was mapped to the spike region that the TCR reacted to and assigned to either a CD4 or a CD8 class. Log10-transformed breadth and depth values were compared by one-way ANOVA with Sidak's multiple comparisons tests. TCRdb mirrors the immuneACCESS table, restricted to in-frame sequences. Some clones are absent from its copies; in checked studies, under half trace to an unresolved V gene, and the reason for the others is unknown. The V and J calls and clone size are taken from that table; D and trimming were inferred from the DNA. The sample table contains over 95,000 clones; only one count was recorded for roughly 90% of them. Roughly 2.7% of the sample goes to the ten largest clones.

Trimming takes 4 bases off V and 8 bases off J; junction bases not matched to a gene: 14. From the cysteine through the phenylalanine, the CDR3 covers 18 amino acids. The sequence is cut down to CDR3 DNA, 54 bases in frame from base 1. CDR1 SGHRS and CDR2 YFSETQ are derived from the germline V gene. Material: peripheral blood, obtained on day 0 of AZD1222 vaccination. The chain employs TRBV5-1 and TRBJ2-1; 14 bases in the junction line up with TRBD2. The source is an adult in good health. CDR3 sequence: CASSLLGTSGSSGDEQFF. The DNA sequence follows: TGCGCCAGCAGCCTCCTCGGGACTAGCGGGAGTAGCGGCGATGAGCAGTTCTTC.